Listed here are 12 T cell receptor beta chains from one sample, sequenced in a study of blood T cell repertoires in COVID-19. TCRdb's copy holds only in-frame clones and misses some; the assay was immunoSEQ multiplex PCR. The sample carries approximately 210,000 clones, approximately 90% recorded once. Sample: peripheral blood. The receptors originated from a man in his sixties or seventies with acute or convalescent COVID-19.

The chain has TRBV7-7 and TRBJ2-1, with a possible D match to TRBD1 (6 bases). The CDR3 length is 16 residues. Between the trimmed V and J ends, which lost 0 bases and 6 bases, there was a span of 15 bases. CDR1 SSHAT and CDR2 FNYEAQ come from the germline V gene (reference sequence). In nucleotides, the CDR3 is TGTGCCAGCAGCTTAGCGGTTTCACAGGGAAGCAATGAGCAGTTCTTC. It specifies CASSLAVSQGSNEQFF.

The genes are TRBV7-9 and TRBJ2-1; 11 positions agree with TRBD2. Germline CDR1 and CDR2: SEHNR and FQNEAQ (reference sequence). The CDR3 is made up of 17 amino acids. The J segment lost 4 bases and the V segment lost 5 bases, leaving 10 bases of the junction unmatched. The CDR3 here is CASSIGTSGFGYNEQFF. The CDR3 bases are TGTGCCAGCAGCATCGGGACTAGCGGTTTTGGGTACAATGAGCAGTTCTTC.

Comment on this clone: This same CDR3 is encoded by further DNA sequences in the sample. The V and J genes are TRBV11-2 and TRBJ2-2; 7 bases fit TRBD1. CDR3 length: 14 residues. Germline V gene lookup returns CDR1 SGHAT and CDR2 FQNNGV. V lost 1 base to trimming and J lost 4 bases; unmatched junction nucleotides: 0. The CDR3 spells CASSLAGGTGELFF. In nucleotides, the CDR3 is TGTGCCAGCAGCTTAGCAGGGGGCACCGGGGAGCTGTTTTTT.

As to this clone: This sample includes further DNA sequences coding for the same CDR3. The V gene is TRBV28, the J gene TRBJ2-3; TRBD2 agrees at 10 bases. This CDR3 region has 16 residues. CDR1 is MDHEN and CDR2 is SYDVKM in the germline V gene. The J segment lost 1 base and the V segment lost 3 bases, leaving 4 bases of the junction unmatched. Here the CDR3 DNA reads TGTGCCAGCAGTTTCCAAGCGGGAGGGCGCACAGATACGCAGTATTTT. Its translation is CASSFQAGGRTDTQYF.

The chain links TRBV27 to TRBJ1-2; D remains ambiguous. CDR1 MNHEY and CDR2 SMNVEV come from the germline V gene (reference sequence). V lost 5 bases to trimming and J lost 2 bases, with 12 bases between them. This CDR3 has 14 residues. The CDR3 region is CASSTYNRNYGYTF. The CDR3 DNA reads as TGTGCCAGCAGTACTTATAACCGAAACTATGGCTACACCTTC.

The chain recombines TRBV5-1 with TRBJ2-7; the match to TRBD2 covers 11 bases. V trimming: 2 bases; J trimming: 2 bases; junction bases outside the gene matches: 3. Per the germline V gene, CDR1 is SGHRS and CDR2 is YFSETQ. This CDR3 is 15 amino acids long. The CDR3 region has the DNA TGCGCCAGCAGCTTACGACTAGCGGGAACCTACGAGCAGTACTTC. It codes for CASSLRLAGTYEQYF.

This rearrangement joins TRBV29-1 to TRBJ1-4; TRBD1 agrees at 7 bases. With V trimmed by 7 bases and J by 9 bases, 11 bases remained unmatched. This CDR3 comprises 13 residues. Per germline, CDR1 SQVTM and CDR2 ANQGSEA. This chain's CDR3 is CSGPYRGGKKLFF. For the CDR3, the DNA is TGCAGCGGGCCCTACAGGGGAGGAAAAAAACTGTTTTTT.

DNA of the CDR3: TGTGCCACCAGTGATCAGGGTCGCAACGAGCAGTACTTC. This encodes CATSDQGRNEQYF. The chain uses TRBV24-1 and TRBJ2-7, with a possible D match to TRBD1 (5 bases). V lost 3 bases, J lost 5 bases, and 10 bases lay in between. From germline, CDR1 is KGHDR and CDR2 SFDVKD. CDR3 length equals 13 residues.

The genes are TRBV6-2 or TRBV6-3 and TRBJ2-6; the D is unclear. CDR1 MNHEY and CDR2 SVGEGT come from the germline V gene. The V end lost 0 bases, the J end lost 0 bases, and 3 bases lay between the germline ends. The length of the CDR3 is 15 residues. CDR3 nucleotides: TGTGCCAGCAGTTACTCGAGCTCTGGGGCCAACGTCCTGACTTTC. Its translation is CASSYSSSGANVLTF.

The J gene is TRBJ1-3, the V gene TRBV18, with 9 bases lining up with TRBD1. V was clipped by 2 bases and J by 0 bases; unmatched bases: 5. Germline V gene sequence: CDR1 KGHSH, CDR2 LQKENI. This CDR3 contains 17 residues. The CDR3, as DNA: TGTGCCAGCTCACCAGGGACAGGGAGACTCTCTGGAAACACCATATATTTT. This encodes CASSPGTGRLSGNTIYF.

The genes are TRBV2 and TRBJ2-1, with TRBD2 matching over 8 bases. Germline V gene data show CDR1 as SNHLY and CDR2 as FYNNEI. Unmatched junction bases numbered 1, after V lost 1 base and J lost 2 bases. The CDR3 totals 15 residues. The CDR3 loop is CASSEELAAYNEQFF. The CDR3 DNA sequence: TGTGCCAGCAGTGAAGAACTAGCGGCCTACAATGAGCAGTTCTTC.

The gene calls are TRBV14 and TRBJ2-2, with D unresolved. Germline values: CDR1 SGHDN, CDR2 FVKESK. The V end lost 2 bases, the J end lost 4 bases, and 5 bases lay between the germline ends. The CDR3 sequence is 13 residues long. The CDR3 DNA follows: TGTGCCAGCAGCCAACAGTTCACCGGGGAGCTGTTTTTT. Translated: CASSQQFTGELFF.